This T cell receptor beta chain emerged from a study of blood T cell repertoires in COVID-19. Study in general: Sample material is recorded as cDNA or gDNA derived from T cells, B-cell-depleted T cells, or PBMCs.

Only in-frame clones appear in the TCRdb table, and some are missing; sequencing was by immunoSEQ multiplex PCR. The table shows over 130,000 clones, with roughly 80% occurring only once. The CDR3 is 13 residues long. Germline V lookup: CDR1 SNHLY, CDR2 FYNNEI. With 8 bases clipped from V and 8 bases from J, the junction kept 11 bases outside the gene matches. The chain employs TRBV2 and TRBJ1-1; TRBD1 aligns across 7 bases. The receptor comes from an older man with acute or convalescent COVID-19. Sequencing input: peripheral blood. CDR3 protein: CASDRDRVREAFF. As DNA, the CDR3 is TGTGCCAGCGATCGAGACAGGGTAAGAGAAGCTTTCTTT.